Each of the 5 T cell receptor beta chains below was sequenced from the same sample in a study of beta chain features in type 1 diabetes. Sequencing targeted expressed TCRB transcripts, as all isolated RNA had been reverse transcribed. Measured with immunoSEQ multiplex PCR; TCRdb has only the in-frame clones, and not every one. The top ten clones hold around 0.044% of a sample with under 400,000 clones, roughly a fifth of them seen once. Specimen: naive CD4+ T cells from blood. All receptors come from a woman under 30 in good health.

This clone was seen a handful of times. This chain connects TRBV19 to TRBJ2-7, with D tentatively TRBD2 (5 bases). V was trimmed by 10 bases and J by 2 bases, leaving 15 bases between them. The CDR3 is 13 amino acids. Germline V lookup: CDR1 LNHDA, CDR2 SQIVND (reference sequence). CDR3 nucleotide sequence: TGTGCCACGTCAGGAGGAACAGCCTACGAGCAGTACTTC. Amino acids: CATSGGTAYEQYF.

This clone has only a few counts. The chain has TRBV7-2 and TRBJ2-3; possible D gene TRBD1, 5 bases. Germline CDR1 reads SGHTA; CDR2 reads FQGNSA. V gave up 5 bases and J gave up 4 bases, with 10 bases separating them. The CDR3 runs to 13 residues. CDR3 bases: TGTGCCAGCAGCCCCCGACAGCCAGATACGCAGTATTTT. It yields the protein CASSPRQPDTQYF.

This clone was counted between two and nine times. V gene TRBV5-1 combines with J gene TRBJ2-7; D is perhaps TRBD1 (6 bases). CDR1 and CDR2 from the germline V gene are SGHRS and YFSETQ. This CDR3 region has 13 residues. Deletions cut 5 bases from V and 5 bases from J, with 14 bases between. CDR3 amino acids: CASSPTGFNEQYF. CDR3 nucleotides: TGCGCCAGCAGTCCTACAGGGTTCAACGAGCAGTACTTC.

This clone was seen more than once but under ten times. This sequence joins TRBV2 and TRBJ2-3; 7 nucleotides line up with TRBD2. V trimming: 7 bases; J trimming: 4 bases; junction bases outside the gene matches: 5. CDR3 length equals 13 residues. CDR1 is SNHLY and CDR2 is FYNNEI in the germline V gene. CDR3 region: CASIAGDSDTQYF. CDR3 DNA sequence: TGTGCCAGCATTGCGGGGGATTCAGATACGCAGTATTTT.

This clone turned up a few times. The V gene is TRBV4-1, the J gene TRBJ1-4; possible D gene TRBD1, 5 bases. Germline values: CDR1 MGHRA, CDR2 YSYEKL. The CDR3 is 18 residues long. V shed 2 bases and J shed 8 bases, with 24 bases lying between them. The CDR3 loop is CASSQQPAAGGVEEKLFF. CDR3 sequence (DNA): TGCGCCAGCAGCCAACAACCGGCCGCCGGGGGAGTAGAGGAAAAACTGTTTTTT.